This T cell receptor (beta chain) was found in a study of control samples from healthy donors and cancer patients. Only in-frame clones appear in the TCRdb table, and some are missing; sequencing was by immunoSEQ multiplex PCR. The sample includes about 130,000 clones, just under 95% of them seen just once. CDR3 length: 12 residues. Germline loops: CDR1 GTSNPN, CDR2 SVGIG (reference sequence). V trimming: 2 bases; J trimming: 3 bases; junction bases outside the gene matches: 1. In this sample, this clone turned up once. The sample comprised PBMCs. The chain has TRBV30 and TRBJ2-7; TRBD2 matches at 7 bases. The clonotype comes from a man in his 60s with colorectal cancer. In nucleotides, the CDR3 is TGTGCCTGGAGTCGGGGGGACTACGAGCAGTACTTC. It specifies CAWSRGDYEQYF.